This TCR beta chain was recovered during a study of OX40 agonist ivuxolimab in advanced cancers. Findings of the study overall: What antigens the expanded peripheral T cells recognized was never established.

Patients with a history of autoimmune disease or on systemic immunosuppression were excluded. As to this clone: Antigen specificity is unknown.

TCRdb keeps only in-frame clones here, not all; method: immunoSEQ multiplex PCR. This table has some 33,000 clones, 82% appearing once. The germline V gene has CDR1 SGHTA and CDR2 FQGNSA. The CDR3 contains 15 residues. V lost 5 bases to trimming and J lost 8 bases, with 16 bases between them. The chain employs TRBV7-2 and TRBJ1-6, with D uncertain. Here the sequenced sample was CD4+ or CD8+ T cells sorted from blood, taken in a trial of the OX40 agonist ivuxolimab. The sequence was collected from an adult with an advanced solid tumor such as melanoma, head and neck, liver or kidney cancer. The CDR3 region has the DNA TGTGCCAGCAGCGTAAGTCTCGGGCGGCATTCACCCCTCCACTTT. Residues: CASSVSLGRHSPLHF. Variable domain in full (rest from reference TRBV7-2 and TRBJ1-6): GAGVSQSPSNKVTEKGKDVELRCDPISGHTALYWYRQSLGQGLEFLIYFQGNSAPDKSGLPSDRFSAERTGGSVSTLTIQRTQQEDSAVYLCASSVSLGRHSPLHFGNGTRLTVT.